These 9 T cell receptor beta chains were all obtained from the same sample, sequenced in a study of brain T cells in children with intractable seizures. Assay used: immunoSEQ multiplex PCR; TCRdb lists only in-frame clones, some missing. The profile shows 60,000 to 65,000 clones, more than 95% of them singletons. The sequencing used peripheral blood, collected at surgery. These receptors were taken from a boy in the first two years of life with focal cortical dysplasia and intractable seizures.

The gene calls are TRBV7-2 and TRBJ1-1; perhaps TRBD1 as D (5 bases). CDR1 SGHTA and CDR2 FQGNSA come from the germline V gene. V was cut by 6 bases and J by 1 base, with 9 bases left in between. The CDR3 extends over 13 amino acids. The CDR3 DNA reads as TGTGCCAGCAGTCGGGACTCGAACACTGAAGCTTTCTTT. Translated: CASSRDSNTEAFF.

The V and J genes are TRBV6-6 and TRBJ1-6; D is possibly TRBD1 (6 bases). Germline CDR1 reads MNHNY; CDR2 reads SVGAGI (reference sequence). The CDR3 has 14 amino acids. The V gene lost 7 bases and the J gene lost 10 bases, with 17 bases spanning the gap. CDR3 bases: TGTGCCAGCACCTCGAGGGGGAGCAGGTCACCCCTCCACTTT. Amino acids: CASTSRGSRSPLHF.

The chain is built from TRBV5-1 and TRBJ2-3; 10 bases align to TRBD2. Germline trimming cut 1 base from V and 4 bases from J; bases unmatched to any gene: 3. The CDR3 runs to 15 residues. Germline lookup yields CDR1 SGHRS and CDR2 YFSETQ. CDR3 protein: CASSLPSGRSDTQYF. The CDR3 DNA is TGCGCCAGCAGCTTGCCTAGCGGGAGATCAGATACGCAGTATTTT.

The chain carries TRBV4-1 and TRBJ2-3; 14 positions match TRBD2. Trimming removed 1 base from V and 7 bases from J; junction bases left unmatched: 22. CDR3 size: 22 residues. CDR1 is MGHRA, CDR2 YSYEKL, per germline. The CDR3 reads CASSQVVGLAGGGIPSINTQYF. The CDR3 DNA is TGCGCCAGCAGCCAAGTCGTCGGACTAGCGGGGGGCGGGATACCTTCGATCAATACGCAGTATTTT.

J is TRBJ2-2 and V is TRBV4-2, with 8 nucleotides matching TRBD2. Germline loops: CDR1 LGHNA, CDR2 YNFKEQ. V was clipped by 0 bases and J by 4 bases; unmatched bases: 13. The CDR3 extends over 19 amino acids. The CDR3 reads CASSQEPRVSGRATGELFF. Here the CDR3 DNA reads TGTGCCAGCAGCCAAGAACCCCGGGTGTCCGGGAGGGCCACCGGGGAGCTGTTTTTT.

This chain links TRBV7-8 with TRBJ1-5; D gene uncertain. CDR1 is SGHVS and CDR2 is FQNEAQ in the germline V gene. This CDR3 has 13 amino acids. V lost 5 bases, J lost 4 bases, and 9 bases lay in between. CDR3 loop: CASSRTLNQPQHF. CDR3 DNA: TGTGCCAGCAGCAGGACGCTTAATCAGCCCCAGCATTTT.

V gene TRBV6-1 combines with J gene TRBJ2-3, with TRBD2 identical over 12 bases. V dropped 4 bases and J dropped 6; count of bases not matched to a gene: 14. Per the germline V gene, CDR1 is MNHNS and CDR2 is SASEGT. This CDR3 comprises 18 residues. The CDR3 reads CASSGWTSGERRFDTQYF. The CDR3 DNA follows: TGTGCCAGCAGTGGTTGGACTAGCGGGGAACGGAGGTTCGATACGCAGTATTTT.

V gene TRBV18 combines with J gene TRBJ2-3; TRBD1 matches at 7 bases. From germline, CDR1 is KGHSH and CDR2 LQKENI. This CDR3 region has 16 residues. With 1 base clipped from V and 0 bases from J, the junction kept 4 bases outside the gene matches. The CDR3 sequence: CASSPRGRGSTDTQYF. The CDR3 nucleotides are TGTGCCAGCTCACCACGGGGCAGGGGGAGCACAGATACGCAGTATTTT.

With regard to this clone: This same CDR3 is encoded by further DNA sequences in the sample. The chain couples TRBV5-1 to TRBJ2-7, with 8 positions matching TRBD2. Germline V lookup: CDR1 SGHRS, CDR2 YFSETQ. The V and J ends lost 3 bases and 4 bases, in that order; junction bases with no gene match: 6. The CDR3 is 14 residues long. The CDR3 sequence: CASSSSGSSYEQYF. CDR3 sequence (DNA): TGCGCCAGCAGCTCCAGCGGGAGTTCTTACGAGCAGTACTTC.